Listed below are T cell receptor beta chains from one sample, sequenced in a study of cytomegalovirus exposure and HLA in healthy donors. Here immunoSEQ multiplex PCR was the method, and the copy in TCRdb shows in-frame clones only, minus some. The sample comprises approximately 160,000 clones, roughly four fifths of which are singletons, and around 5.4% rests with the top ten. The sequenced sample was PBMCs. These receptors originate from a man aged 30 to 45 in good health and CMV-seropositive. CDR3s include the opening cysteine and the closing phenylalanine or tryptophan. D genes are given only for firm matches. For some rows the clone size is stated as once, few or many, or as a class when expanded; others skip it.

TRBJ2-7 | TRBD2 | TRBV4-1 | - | CASSQLAGGSYEQYF | TGCGCCAGCAGCCAACTAGCGGGAGGCTCCTACGAGCAGTACTTC
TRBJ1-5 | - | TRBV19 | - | CASNMEGQPQHF | TGTGCCAGTAATATGGAGGGACAGCCCCAGCATTTT
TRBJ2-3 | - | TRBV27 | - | CASSLHFPQYTQYF | TGTGCCAGCAGTTTACATTTCCCTCAGTACACGCAGTATTTT
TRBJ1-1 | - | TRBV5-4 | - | CATQSSGTRTEAFF | TGTGCCACCCAGTCCTCAGGGACAAGGACTGAAGCTTTCTTT
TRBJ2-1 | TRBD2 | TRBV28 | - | CASSSGLAGSYNEQFF | TGTGCCAGCAGTTCCGGACTAGCCGGCTCCTACAATGAGCAGTTCTTC
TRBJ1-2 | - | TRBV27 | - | CASSLGGWPYGYTF | TGTGCCAGCAGTTTAGGAGGCTGGCCCTATGGCTACACCTTC
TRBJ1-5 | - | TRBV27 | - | CASSFGGYRQPQHF | TGTGCCAGCAGTTTTGGGGGCTATCGTCAGCCCCAGCATTTT
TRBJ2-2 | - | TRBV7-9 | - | CASSLGRQNTGELFF | TGTGCCAGCAGCTTAGGCAGGCAGAACACCGGGGAGCTGTTTTTT
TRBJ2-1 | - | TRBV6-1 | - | CASGRGAQFF | TGTGCCAGCGGTAGGGGTGCTCAGTTCTTC
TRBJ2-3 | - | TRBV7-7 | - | CASSPQWGDPTDTQYF | TGTGCCAGCAGCCCACAGTGGGGGGATCCCACAGATACGCAGTATTTT
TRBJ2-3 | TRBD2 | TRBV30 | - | CAWGSSWGGDTQYF | TGTGCCTGGGGATCGAGTTGGGGGGGAGATACGCAGTATTTT
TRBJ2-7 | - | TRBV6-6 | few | CASSYEGGEQYF | TGTGCCAGCAGTTACGAGGGTGGCGAGCAGTACTTC
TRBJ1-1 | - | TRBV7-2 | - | CASSLFQVTFF | TGTGCCAGCAGCTTATTTCAGGTGACTTTCTTT
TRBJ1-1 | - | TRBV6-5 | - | CASSYSGGNTEAFF | TGTGCCAGCAGTTACTCGGGGGGGAACACTGAAGCTTTCTTT
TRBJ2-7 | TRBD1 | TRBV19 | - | CASSIIGQGVYEQYF | TGTGCCAGTAGTATCATTGGACAGGGAGTTTACGAGCAGTACTTC
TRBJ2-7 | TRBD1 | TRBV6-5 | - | CASRVDRQIPYEQYF | TGTGCCAGCCGAGTGGACAGGCAAATACCCTACGAGCAGTACTTC
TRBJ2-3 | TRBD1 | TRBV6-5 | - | CASSDRGKTTDTQYF | TGTGCCAGCAGCGACAGGGGAAAGACTACAGATACGCAGTATTTT
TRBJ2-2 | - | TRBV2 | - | CASRSGQLELFF | TGTGCCAGCAGGTCCGGACAGCTCGAGCTGTTTTTT
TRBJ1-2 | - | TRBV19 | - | CASSPPGVYGYTF | TGTGCCAGTAGTCCACCGGGGGTCTATGGCTACACCTTC
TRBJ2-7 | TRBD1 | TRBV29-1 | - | CSVGTGLVEISYEQYF | TGCAGCGTCGGGACAGGGTTGGTAGAAATCTCCTACGAGCAGTACTTC
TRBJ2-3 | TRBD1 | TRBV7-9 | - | CASSRWTGAKDTQYF | TGTGCCAGCAGCCGGTGGACAGGGGCAAAGGATACGCAGTATTTT
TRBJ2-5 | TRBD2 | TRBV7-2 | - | CASSLTSGRAGETQYF | TGTGCCAGCAGCTTAACTAGCGGGAGGGCCGGGGAGACCCAGTACTTC
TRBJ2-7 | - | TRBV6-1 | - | CASSEKTSRYEQYF | TGTGCCAGCAGTGAAAAGACTAGTCGCTACGAGCAGTACTTC
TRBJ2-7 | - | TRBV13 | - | CASSASGPYEQYF | TGTGCCAGCAGCGCCAGTGGGCCCTACGAGCAGTACTTC
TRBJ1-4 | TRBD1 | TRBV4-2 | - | CASSQVGEGQGNEKLFF | TGTGCCAGCAGCCAAGTGGGTGAGGGACAGGGGAATGAAAAACTGTTTTTT
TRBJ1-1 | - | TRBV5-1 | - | CASSPITRDTEAFF | TGCGCCAGCAGCCCCATAACCCGGGACACTGAAGCTTTCTTT
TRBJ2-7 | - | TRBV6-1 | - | CASRTRDILAYEQYF | TGTGCCAGCAGAACCCGGGACATATTAGCCTACGAGCAGTACTTC
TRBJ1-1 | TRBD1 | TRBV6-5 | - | CASSYGTGDTEAFF | TGTGCCAGCAGTTACGGGACAGGGGACACTGAAGCTTTCTTT
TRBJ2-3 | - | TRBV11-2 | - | CASRRLESTDTQYF | TGTGCCAGCAGGAGACTAGAGAGCACAGATACGCAGTATTTT
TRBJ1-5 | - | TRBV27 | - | CASGYQGNQPQHF | TGTGCCAGCGGTTACCAGGGTAATCAGCCCCAGCATTTT
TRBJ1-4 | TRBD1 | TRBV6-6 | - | CASSVPTGGNEKLFF | TGTGCCAGCAGCGTACCCACAGGGGGCAATGAAAAACTGTTTTTT
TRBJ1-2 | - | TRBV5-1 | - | CASSPGRGGANYGYTF | TGCGCCAGCAGCCCCGGACGTGGAGGAGCTAACTATGGCTACACCTTC
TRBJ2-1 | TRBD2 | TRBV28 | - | CASSGTRNEQFF | TGTGCCAGCAGTGGGACTAGGAATGAGCAGTTCTTC
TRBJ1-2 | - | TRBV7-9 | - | CASSAGRDYGYTF | TGTGCCAGCAGCGCGGGACGGGACTATGGCTACACCTTC
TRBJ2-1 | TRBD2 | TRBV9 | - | CASSRSGLAGGLVDNEQFF | TGTGCCAGCAGCAGATCGGGACTAGCGGGGGGGTTAGTTGACAATGAGCAGTTCTTC
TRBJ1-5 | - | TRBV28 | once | CASSLLLDGLVGQPQHF | TGTGCCAGCAGTTTACTTTTGGACGGACTAGTTGGTCAGCCCCAGCATTTT
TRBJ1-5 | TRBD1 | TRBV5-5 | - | CASSFGQGDQPQHF | TGTGCCAGCAGCTTCGGACAGGGAGATCAGCCCCAGCATTTT
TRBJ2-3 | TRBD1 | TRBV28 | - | CASSLWGESDRGRVADTQYF | TGTGCCAGCAGTTTATGGGGGGAATCAGACAGGGGGCGCGTCGCAGATACGCAGTATTTT
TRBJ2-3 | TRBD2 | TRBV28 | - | CASSLTTSLTDTQYF | TGTGCCAGCAGTTTAACGACTAGCCTCACAGATACGCAGTATTTT
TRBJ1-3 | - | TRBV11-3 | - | CASSLQTISGNTIYF | TGTGCCAGCAGCTTGCAGACAATCTCTGGAAACACCATATATTTT